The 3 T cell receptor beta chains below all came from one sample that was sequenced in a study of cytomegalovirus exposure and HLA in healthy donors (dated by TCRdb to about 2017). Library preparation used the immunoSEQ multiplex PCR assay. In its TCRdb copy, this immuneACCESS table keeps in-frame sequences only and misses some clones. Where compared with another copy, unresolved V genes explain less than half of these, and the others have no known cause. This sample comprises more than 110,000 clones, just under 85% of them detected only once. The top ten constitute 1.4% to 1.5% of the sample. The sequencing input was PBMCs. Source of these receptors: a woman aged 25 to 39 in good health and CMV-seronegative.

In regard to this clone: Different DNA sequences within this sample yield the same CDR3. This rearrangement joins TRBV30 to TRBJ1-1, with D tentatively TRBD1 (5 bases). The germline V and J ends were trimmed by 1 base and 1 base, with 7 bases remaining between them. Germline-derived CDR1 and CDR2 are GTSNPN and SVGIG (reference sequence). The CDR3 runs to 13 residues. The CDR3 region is CAWSAQGNTEAFF. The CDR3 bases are TGTGCCTGGAGTGCTCAGGGGAACACTGAAGCTTTCTTT.

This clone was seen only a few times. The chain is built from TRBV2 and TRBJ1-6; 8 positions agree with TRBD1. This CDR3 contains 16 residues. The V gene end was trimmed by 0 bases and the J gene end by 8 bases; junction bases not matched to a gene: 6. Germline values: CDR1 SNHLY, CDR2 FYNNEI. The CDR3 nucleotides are TGTGCCAGCAGTGAAGCGCTCCGGACAGGGTATTCACCCCTCCACTTT. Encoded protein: CASSEALRTGYSPLHF.

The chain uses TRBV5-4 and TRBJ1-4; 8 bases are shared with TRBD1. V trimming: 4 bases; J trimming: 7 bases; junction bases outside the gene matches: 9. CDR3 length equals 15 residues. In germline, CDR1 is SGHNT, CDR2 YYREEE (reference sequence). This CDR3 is CASSNLQGAGEKLFF. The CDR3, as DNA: TGTGCCAGCAGCAACCTTCAGGGGGCGGGTGAAAAACTGTTTTTT.